Listed here are 26 T cell receptor beta chains from one sample, sequenced in a study of T-cell memory formation after mild COVID-19. One entry per CDR3 protein, called by TCRdb with MiXCR from the 5' RACE reads. The sample contains about 81,000 distinct CDR3 sequences, more than 20% of which appear only once. Sequencing was carried out using PBMCs or a T cell subset sorted from them (not recorded which). The receptors stem from a man in his late teens or twenties who had mild COVID-19 (a few samples of this study predate the infection). Cell type and time point are not known.

The chain combines TRBV7-2 with TRBJ2-1, with TRBD2 matching over 10 bases. Trimming cost V 2 bases and J 9 bases; bases outside gene matches: 7. CDR1 is SGHTA and CDR2 is FQGNSA in the germline V gene. The CDR3 is 15 residues long. This CDR3 reads CASSLSGGAGSEQFF. CDR3 in DNA: TGTGCCAGCAGCTTAAGCGGGGGGGCCGGATCTGAGCAGTTCTTC. Together with reference TRBV7-2 and TRBJ2-1, the CDR3 gives the full variable domain: GAGVSQSPSNKVTEKGKDVELRCDPISGHTALYWYRQSLGQGLEFLIYFQGNSAPDKSGLPSDRFSAERTGGSVSTLTIQRTQQEDSAVYLCASSLSGGAGSEQFFGPGTRLTVL.

This clonotype was observed a few times. This rearrangement joins TRBV6-6 to TRBJ2-3; 8 bases fit TRBD2. The V segment lost 2 bases and the J segment 4 bases; nucleotides outside the gene matches: 17. The CDR3 is 19 residues long. The V gene's germline CDR1 is MNHNY and CDR2 SVGAGI (reference sequence). CDR3 region: CASSYPNREAGEGADTQYF. The CDR3 DNA sequence: TGTGCCAGCAGTTACCCCAACCGAGAAGCGGGGGAGGGGGCAGATACGCAGTATTTT.

The chain combines TRBV5-1 with TRBJ1-4; 7 bases align to TRBD1. CDR3 length: 14 residues. CDR1 is SGHRS, CDR2 YFSETQ, per germline. The trim removed 5 bases at V and 5 bases at J, leaving 6 bases unmatched. The CDR3 sequence: CASRAGTENEKLFF. CDR3 DNA sequence: TGCGCCAGCAGGGCCGGGACAGAGAATGAAAAACTGTTTTTT. Using reference TRBV5-1 and TRBJ1-4 for the parts outside the CDR3, the full variable domain is KAGVTQTPRYLIKTRGQQVTLSCSPISGHRSVSWYQQTPGQGLQFLFEYFSETQRNKGNFPGRFSGRQFSNSRSEMNVSTLELGDSALYLCASRAGTENEKLFFGSGTQLSVL.

The V and J genes are TRBV27 and TRBJ2-6; D is undetermined. Germline lookup yields CDR1 MNHEY and CDR2 SMNVEV (reference sequence). V lost 10 bases and J lost 5, with 6 bases in between. This CDR3 is built from 11 residues. The CDR3 here is CATARANVLTF. Written as DNA, the CDR3 is TGTGCCACCGCTCGGGCCAACGTCCTGACTTTC.

The V and J genes are TRBV25-1 and TRBJ1-6, with TRBD1 identical over 7 bases. This CDR3 has 16 amino acids. V trimming: 5 bases; J trimming: 11 bases; junction bases outside the gene matches: 15. Looked up from germline, CDR1 is MGHDK and CDR2 is SYGVNS. CDR3 coding DNA: TGTGCCAGCAGTCAGGTAGGGGGCGGCCTGGCGGCACCCCTCCACTTT. Protein sequence: CASSQVGGGLAAPLHF.

This clonotype was found a few times. The V call is TRBV4-3, the J call TRBJ2-3; weak D call: TRBD1 (6 bases). With 1 base removed from V and 4 bases from J, the gap between germline ends came to 9 bases. This CDR3 region has 14 residues. Germline V lookup: CDR1 LGHNA, CDR2 YSLEER. DNA of the CDR3: TGCGCCAGCAGCCAAGGGACAGTTCCAGATACGCAGTATTTT. This encodes CASSQGTVPDTQYF.

This clonotype was seen a handful of times. The chain recombines TRBV6-5 with TRBJ2-6; no definite D call. V lost 8 bases, J lost 3 bases, and 8 bases lay in between. The CDR3 covers 13 residues. The germline V gene encodes CDR1 MNHEY and CDR2 SVGAGI. CDR3 amino acids: CASRSSGANVLTF. The DNA for the CDR3 is TGTGCCAGCCGAAGTAGTGGGGCCAACGTCCTGACTTTC.

Comment on this clonotype: A junction end diverges from the germline sequence, so it may reflect a read error. The chain carries TRBV29-1 and TRBJ2-3; D is uncertain. The germline V gene encodes CDR1 SQVTM and CDR2 ANQGSEA. There are 17 residues in the CDR3. CDR3 nucleotides: TGCGGCGTTGAAGATCCGGGCGAACGGGCCAGCACAGATACGCAGTATTTT. It codes for CGVEDPGERASTDTQYF.

V and J are TRBV11-2 and TRBJ2-7; weak D call: TRBD1 (5 bases). The germline CDR1 and CDR2 sequences are SGHAT and FQNNGV. The CDR3 loop spans 14 amino acids. V lost 4 bases and J 2 bases, leaving 12 bases between the germline ends. The CDR3 is CASSYTGPAYEQYF. CDR3 nucleotide sequence: TGTGCCAGCAGCTACACAGGACCGGCCTACGAGCAGTACTTC.

The V and J genes are TRBV11-2 and TRBJ2-5; D ambiguous. The germline V gene encodes CDR1 SGHAT and CDR2 FQNNGV. The CDR3 loop spans 13 amino acids. V was shortened by 1 base and J by 1 base, with 4 bases between the two germline ends. CDR3 sequence reads: CASSLGPQETQYF. As DNA, the CDR3 is TGTGCCAGCAGCTTAGGACCCCAAGAGACCCAGTACTTC.

The chain employs TRBV3-1 and TRBJ1-5; TRBD1 is a possible D gene (5 bases). This CDR3 has 13 residues. The V gene lost 3 bases and the J gene lost 7 bases, with 10 bases spanning the gap. Germline V gene sequence: CDR1 LGHDT, CDR2 YNNKEL (reference sequence). The chain's CDR3 is CASSQWGNQPQHF. The CDR3 DNA sequence: TGTGCCAGCAGCCAGTGGGGGAACCAGCCCCAGCATTTT.

In this sample, this clonotype turned up a few times. The chain is built from TRBV2 and TRBJ2-7; 7 bases fit TRBD2. Germline assignment: CDR1 SNHLY and CDR2 FYNNEI. Germline trimming cut 1 base from V and 3 bases from J; bases unmatched to any gene: 0. The CDR3 contains 13 residues. The CDR3 spells CASSEGDYYEQYF. The CDR3 DNA sequence: TGTGCCAGCAGTGAAGGGGACTACTACGAGCAGTACTTC. Filled out from reference TRBV2 and TRBJ2-7, the complete variable domain reads EPEVTQTPSHQVTQMGQEVILRCVPISNHLYFYWYRQILGQKVEFLVSFYNNEISEKSEIFDDQFSVERPDGSNFTLKIRSTKLEDSAMYFCASSEGDYYEQYFGPGTRLTVT.

This clonotype showed up just a few times. The J gene is TRBJ2-5, the V gene TRBV20-1; the D is unclear. The length of the CDR3 is 13 residues. Germline V gene data show CDR1 as DFQATT and CDR2 as SNEGSKA (reference sequence). V was shortened by 3 bases and J by 2 bases, with 10 bases between the two germline ends. The CDR3 spells CSASGIRQETQYF. Here the CDR3 DNA reads TGCAGTGCTAGTGGCATTCGTCAAGAGACCCAGTACTTC.

The CDR3 reads CASRRTGTPYEQYF. CDR3 sequence (DNA): TGTGCCAGCAGAAGGACAGGGACACCCTACGAGCAGTACTTC. The V gene is TRBV27, the J gene TRBJ2-7, with TRBD1 identical over 8 bases. The germline gives CDR1 MNHEY, CDR2 SMNVEV (reference sequence). CDR3 size: 14 residues. Trimming at V came to 6 bases and at J to 2 bases, leaving 6 bases not matched to a gene.

The chain links TRBV6-1 to TRBJ2-7; D not certain. Germline-derived CDR1 and CDR2 are MNHNS and SASEGT. CDR3 length: 16 amino acids. V was trimmed by 8 bases and J by 0 bases, leaving 20 bases between them. CDR3 bases: TGTGCCAGCCACAAGGAGTTCGGCGGTAACTCCTACGAGCAGTACGTC. Its protein product is CASHKEFGGNSYEQYV.

The chain is built from TRBV29-1 and TRBJ2-3; 11 nucleotides match TRBD2. CDR3 length: 15 residues. The V and J ends lost 6 bases and 2 bases, in that order; junction bases with no gene match: 7. CDR1 is SQVTM, CDR2 ANQGSEA, per germline. The CDR3 here is CSVRTSGGYTDTQYF. For the CDR3, the DNA is TGCAGCGTAAGAACTAGCGGGGGTTACACAGATACGCAGTATTTT.

The J gene is TRBJ1-1, the V gene TRBV6-6; D uncertain. V was trimmed by 7 bases and J by 0 bases, leaving 6 bases between them. The CDR3 is 12 residues long. Per the germline V gene, CDR1 is MNHNY and CDR2 is SVGAGI (reference sequence). CDR3 region: CASTPVNTEAFF. Written as DNA, the CDR3 is TGTGCCAGCACTCCAGTGAACACTGAAGCTTTCTTT.

This clonotype was seen only a few times. The chain links TRBV4-1 to TRBJ1-2; 10 positions agree with TRBD1. J gave up 4 bases and V 3 bases, and 5 bases lay outside the gene matches. The germline CDR1 and CDR2 sequences are MGHRA and YSYEKL. This CDR3 spans 15 amino acids. In DNA, the CDR3 is TGCGCCAGCAGCCAGGGGACAGGGGCCGGCTATGGCTACACCTTC. Protein: CASSQGTGAGYGYTF.

This clonotype came up a few times. The CDR3 DNA reads TGTGCCAGCAGTTTGAGACCCCCAGGACCGTGGCGGAATCGTGAGCAGTACTTC. It translates to CASSLRPPGPWRNREQYF. The chain is built from TRBV28 and TRBJ2-7; D is ambiguous. The germline V and J ends were trimmed by 3 bases and 7 bases, with 28 bases remaining between them. The CDR3 runs to 18 residues. Germline V gene lookup returns CDR1 MDHEN and CDR2 SYDVKM. Full variable domain (outside the CDR3, taken from reference TRBV28 and TRBJ2-7): DVKVTQSSRYLVKRTGEKVFLECVQDMDHENMFWYRQDPGLGLRLIYFSYDVKMKEKGDIPEGYSVSREKKERFSLILESASTNQTSMYLCASSLRPPGPWRNREQYFGPGTRLTVT.

In its sample, this clonotype was seen a few times. The chain couples TRBV7-9 to TRBJ1-4; D remains unclear. Germline CDR1 and CDR2: SEHNR and FQNEAQ (reference sequence). V was shortened by 5 bases and J by 7 bases, with 17 bases between the two germline ends. This CDR3 contains 15 residues. The CDR3 protein is CASSEIQAEGEKLFF. Here the CDR3 DNA reads TGTGCCAGCAGCGAAATCCAGGCGGAGGGTGAAAAACTGTTTTTT.

CDR3 bases: TGTGCCAGCAGCTCCGACAGCTTTAACCCCTCTGGGGCCAACGTCCTGACTTTC. The encoded protein is CASSSDSFNPSGANVLTF. V is TRBV11-2 and J is TRBJ2-6; tentative D call: TRBD1 (5 bases). The CDR3 runs 18 residues. V was clipped by 4 bases and J by 0 bases, with 16 bases between them. CDR1 and CDR2 from the germline V gene are SGHAT and FQNNGV.

This clonotype was counted between two and nine times. The gene calls are TRBV12-3 or TRBV12-4 and TRBJ2-2; D remains unclear. The CDR3 sequence is 11 residues long. Deletions cut 3 bases from V and 7 bases from J, with 3 bases between. The CDR3 nucleotides are TGTGCCAGCAGTTTTCTCGGGGAGCTGTTTTTT. Translating it yields CASSFLGELFF.

This clonotype was seen a few times. The rearrangement uses TRBV4-1 and TRBJ2-4, with TRBD1 as a possible D gene (6 bases). This CDR3 region has 14 residues. Germline values: CDR1 MGHRA, CDR2 YSYEKL. V was shortened by 8 bases and J by 6 bases, with 17 bases between the two germline ends. DNA of the CDR3: TGCGCCAGCGGCTCCCTAGGGGGAACAAACATTCAGTACTTC. Protein: CASGSLGGTNIQYF.

The CDR3 reads CASSQGLAGYQETQYF. The CDR3 DNA reads TGCGCCAGCAGCCAAGGATTGGCGGGGTACCAAGAGACCCAGTACTTC. The chain employs TRBV4-1 and TRBJ2-5, with D maybe TRBD2 (6 bases). This CDR3 is built from 16 residues. Germline-derived CDR1 and CDR2 are MGHRA and YSYEKL. V lost 1 base to trimming and J lost 0 bases, with 12 bases between them.

The chain is built from TRBV20-1 and TRBJ2-3; D possibly corresponds to TRBD1 (6 bases). The CDR3 totals 16 residues. The germline V and J ends were trimmed by 5 bases and 4 bases, with 22 bases remaining between them. CDR1 and CDR2 from the germline V gene are DFQATT and SNEGSKA (reference sequence). The CDR3 coding sequence is TGCAGTGCTCCAGGGGAAAACCGAGGAGTCCCAGATACGCAGTATTTT. Its protein product is CSAPGENRGVPDTQYF.

The table lists this clonotype with a count of one. The rearrangement links TRBV9 to TRBJ2-3; D might be TRBD2 (7 bases). CDR3 size: 15 residues. Germline lookup yields CDR1 SGDLS and CDR2 YYNGEE. The V end lost 5 bases, the J end lost 1 base, and 14 bases lay between the germline ends. The CDR3, as DNA: TGTGCCAGCAGTGGTTGGGGGGGCGGCACAGATACGCAGTATTTT. This gives the protein CASSGWGGGTDTQYF.